This passage covers 18 T cell receptor beta chains from one sample sequenced in a study of control samples from healthy donors and cancer patients. Assay: immunoSEQ multiplex PCR; the TCRdb copy retains only in-frame clones and omits some. The sample holds about 150,000 clones, more than 85% seen once. Sequencing was carried out using blood. These receptors were obtained from a man aged 50 to 59 in good health.

The rearrangement links TRBV15 to TRBJ1-4, with 7 bases identical to TRBD1. CDR1 and CDR2 from the germline V gene are LNHNV and YYDKDF (reference sequence). The CDR3 covers 14 residues. Germline trimming cut 3 bases from V and 4 bases from J; bases unmatched to any gene: 2. The CDR3 sequence: CATSRGQLNEKLFF. Written as DNA, the CDR3 is TGTGCCACCAGCAGGGGACAGCTTAATGAAAAACTGTTTTTT.

The chain links TRBV9 to TRBJ2-1; D uncertain. The CDR3 consists of 13 residues. In germline, CDR1 is SGDLS, CDR2 YYNGEE. Trimming shortened V by 4 bases and J by 7 bases, and 12 bases separated the two germline ends. The CDR3 spells CASSITGSNEQFF. Here the CDR3 DNA reads TGTGCCAGCAGCATTACTGGGTCGAATGAGCAGTTCTTC.

CDR3 DNA sequence: TGTGCCTGGAACCCGAAAGATCCCTACGAGCAGTACTTC. This sequence encodes CAWNPKDPYEQYF. This chain links TRBV30 with TRBJ2-7; D is unclear. This CDR3 contains 13 residues. With 4 bases removed from V and 2 bases from J, the gap between germline ends came to 12 bases. Germline CDR1 and CDR2: GTSNPN and SVGIG (reference sequence).

The table lists this clone with many counts. The V and J genes are TRBV11-3 and TRBJ1-6; D uncertain. V was pared by 0 bases and J by 7 bases, with 7 bases between. Germline V gives CDR1 SGHNT, CDR2 YENEEA. The CDR3 runs to 14 residues. CDR3 residues: CASSLDSENSPLHF. DNA of the CDR3: TGTGCCAGCAGCTTAGATTCTGAAAATTCACCCCTCCACTTT.

The chain links TRBV4-1 to TRBJ2-2; 10 nucleotides match TRBD2. The length of the CDR3 is 17 residues. CDR1 is MGHRA and CDR2 is YSYEKL in the germline V gene. Germline trimming cut 0 bases from V and 4 bases from J; bases unmatched to any gene: 5. CDR3 region: CASSQEGLAGVTGELFF. CDR3 bases: TGCGCCAGCAGCCAAGAAGGTCTAGCGGGAGTCACCGGGGAGCTGTTTTTT.

The V call is TRBV6-1, the J call TRBJ2-5; TRBD1 is a possible D gene (5 bases). The CDR3 extends over 13 amino acids. Looked up from germline, CDR1 is MNHNS and CDR2 is SASEGT. V lost 2 bases and J lost 6, with 10 bases in between. The CDR3 region is CASSESREQTQYF. The CDR3 DNA reads as TGTGCCAGCAGTGAAAGCAGGGAACAGACCCAGTACTTC.

The rearrangement links TRBV28 to TRBJ2-1; 8 bases agree with TRBD2. The CDR3 runs 17 residues. The ends lost 6 bases at V and 7 bases at J; junction bases unmatched: 17. The V gene's germline CDR1 is MDHEN and CDR2 SYDVKM. CDR3 sequence: CASSPFPSGQTSNEQFF. CDR3 DNA: TGTGCCAGCAGCCCTTTCCCTAGCGGGCAAACGTCGAATGAGCAGTTCTTC. The full variable domain, completed using reference TRBV28 and TRBJ2-1, is DVKVTQSSRYLVKRTGEKVFLECVQDMDHENMFWYRQDPGLGLRLIYFSYDVKMKEKGDIPEGYSVSREKKERFSLILESASTNQTSMYLCASSPFPSGQTSNEQFFGPGTRLTVL.

The chain combines TRBV10-1 with TRBJ2-7; TRBD1 matches 12 bases. Germline lookup yields CDR1 WNHNN and CDR2 SYGVQD (reference sequence). The CDR3 loop spans 15 amino acids. J gave up 6 bases and V 3 bases, and 6 bases lay outside the gene matches. The CDR3 region has the DNA TGCGCCAGCAGTGACCCGGGACAGGGGGCGGGCGAGCAGTACTTC. This encodes CASSDPGQGAGEQYF.

The chain uses TRBV14 and TRBJ2-3; D is ambiguous. The CDR3 covers 15 residues. The ends were cut back, 2 bases at V and 0 bases at J, with 9 bases in the middle. Germline CDR1 is SGHDN and CDR2 is FVKESK. For the CDR3, the DNA is TGTGCCAGCAGCCAACAACCCTCTAGCACAGATACGCAGTATTTT. The encoded protein is CASSQQPSSTDTQYF. Drawing the rest from reference TRBV14 and TRBJ2-3, the complete variable domain is EAGVTQFPSHSVIEKGQTVTLRCDPISGHDNLYWYRRVMGKEIKFLLHFVKESKQDESGMPNNRFLAERTGGTYSTLKVQPAELEDSGVYFCASSQQPSSTDTQYFGPGTRLTVL.

The rearrangement uses TRBV9 and TRBJ2-2; the match to TRBD1 covers 7 bases. This CDR3 is built from 16 residues. CDR1 is SGDLS, CDR2 YYNGEE, per germline. V lost 0 bases and J lost 4; bases outside the gene matches: 6. The DNA of the CDR3 is TGTGCCAGCAGCGTAGTCCCCGGACAGGCCACCGGGGAGCTGTTTTTT. It yields the protein CASSVVPGQATGELFF.

CDR3 sequence: CASIVYRLNTEAFF. The CDR3 nucleotides are TGTGCCAGCATTGTTTACAGATTGAACACTGAAGCTTTCTTT. This sequence joins TRBV6-5 and TRBJ1-1, with unresolved D. CDR1 is MNHEY, CDR2 SVGAGI, per germline. The CDR3 is 14 amino acids. V shed 7 bases and J shed 0 bases, with 12 bases lying between them.

The chain employs TRBV19 and TRBJ2-1; D might be TRBD2 (5 bases). This CDR3 is 18 amino acids long. Germline values: CDR1 LNHDA, CDR2 SQIVND (reference sequence). Deletions cut 5 bases from V and 0 bases from J, with 20 bases between. The CDR3 loop is CASSFDPLGRSSYNEQFF. CDR3 DNA: TGTGCCAGTAGTTTCGACCCACTAGGGCGTAGCTCCTACAATGAGCAGTTCTTC. Full variable domain (outside the CDR3, taken from reference TRBV19 and TRBJ2-1): DGGITQSPKYLFRKEGQNVTLSCEQNLNHDAMYWYRQDPGQGLRLIYYSQIVNDFQKGDIAEGYSVSREKKESFPLTVTSAQKNPTAFYLCASSFDPLGRSSYNEQFFGPGTRLTVL.

The V gene is TRBV28, the J gene TRBJ1-3; D might be TRBD1 (6 bases). CDR1 is MDHEN, CDR2 SYDVKM, per germline. The V end was cut by 4 bases, the J end by 2 bases, with 12 bases between. The CDR3 spans 15 residues. The CDR3 sequence: CASSSPGEAGNTIYF. Here the CDR3 DNA reads TGTGCCAGCAGTTCCCCAGGGGAGGCTGGAAACACCATATATTTT.

V usage is TRBV6-4 and J usage is TRBJ1-2, with 7 bases fitting TRBD1. CDR3 length equals 13 residues. CDR1 MRHNA and CDR2 SNTAGT come from the germline V gene. V shed 8 bases and J 7 bases; nucleotides not matched to a gene: 10. CDR3 coding DNA: TGTGCCAGCGGGAATACAGGGGATGGTGGCTACACCTTC. This translates into CASGNTGDGGYTF.

V usage is TRBV19 and J usage is TRBJ1-1; perhaps TRBD1 as D (5 bases). Looked up from germline, CDR1 is LNHDA and CDR2 is SQIVND (reference sequence). The V gene lost 2 bases and the J gene lost 11 bases, with 18 bases spanning the gap. The CDR3 covers 14 residues. The CDR3 is CASSISVRGGEAFF. In DNA form, the CDR3 reads TGTGCCAGTAGTATAAGCGTTCGGGGAGGGGAGGCTTTCTTT.

The chain joins TRBV5-1 to TRBJ2-3; 10 bases are a match to TRBD2. Germline V CDR1 and CDR2: SGHRS, YFSETQ. There are 16 residues in the CDR3. Trimming removed 0 bases from V and 5 bases from J; junction bases left unmatched: 6. CDR3 residues: CASSLVASGRGDTQYF. CDR3 DNA sequence: TGCGCCAGCAGCTTGGTGGCTAGCGGGAGAGGAGATACGCAGTATTTT.

V and J are TRBV10-1 and TRBJ2-5; 7 nucleotides agree with TRBD1. The ends lost 3 bases at V and 6 bases at J; junction bases unmatched: 10. Per germline, CDR1 WNHNN and CDR2 SYGVQD (reference sequence). The length of the CDR3 is 15 residues. The CDR3 region has the DNA TGCGCCAGCAGTGACCTTGGACAGGCAGGAAAGACCCAGTACTTC. Translated, it gives CASSDLGQAGKTQYF.

The genes are TRBV28 and TRBJ2-7, with TRBD2 matching 8 bases. The CDR3 runs 17 residues. Trimming took 8 bases from V and 0 from J; bases not matched to a gene: 15. Germline loops: CDR1 MDHEN, CDR2 SYDVKM. This CDR3 reads CASLNPGRATSSYEQYF. Written as DNA, the CDR3 is TGTGCCAGCCTTAATCCCGGGAGGGCCACTTCCTCCTACGAGCAGTACTTC.